These 32 T cell receptor beta chains were all obtained from the same sample, sequenced in a study of CD8 T cells in ankylosing spondylitis. TCRdb passed the 5' RACE reads through MiXCR, listing each CDR3 protein once. Among 130,000 to 150,000 distinct CDR3 sequences listed, roughly 8.4% were seen once. The sequenced material came from synovial fluid, either unsorted or a sorted T cell fraction (not recorded which). The receptors shown here come from a male donor with ankylosing spondylitis.

This clonotype has a count of ten or more. The chain joins TRBV20-1 to TRBJ2-3, with a tentative D call TRBD2 (6 bases). Germline assignment: CDR1 DFQATT and CDR2 SNEGSKA (reference sequence). V was shortened by 7 bases and J by 3 bases, with 14 bases between the two germline ends. This CDR3 region has 13 residues. The CDR3, as DNA: TGCAGTGTTCCTAGCGACGGTACAGATACGCAGTATTTT. Translated: CSVPSDGTDTQYF.

In this sample, this clonotype turned up many times. The chain employs TRBV5-1 and TRBJ2-7, with 8 positions matching TRBD2. With V trimmed by 5 bases and J by 2 bases, 6 bases remained unmatched. The CDR3 covers 14 residues. Germline-derived CDR1 and CDR2 are SGHRS and YFSETQ. The CDR3 reads CASSPTSGPYEQYF. For the CDR3, the DNA is TGCGCCAGCAGTCCTACTAGCGGACCCTACGAGCAGTACTTC.

This clonotype was seen at least ten times. The chain joins TRBV7-2 to TRBJ2-7; 8 bases are shared with TRBD1. Trimming removed 1 base from V and 2 bases from J; junction bases left unmatched: 1. The CDR3 contains 14 residues. Germline-derived CDR1 and CDR2 are SGHTA and FQGNSA. Here the CDR3 DNA reads TGTGCCAGCAGCTTAGTCAGGGGGCCCTACGAGCAGTACTTC. Encoded protein: CASSLVRGPYEQYF.

The V gene is TRBV9, the J gene TRBJ2-3; D is perhaps TRBD1 (5 bases). The V and J ends lost 3 bases and 2 bases respectively, with 7 bases between them. This CDR3 contains 13 residues. Germline V CDR1 and CDR2: SGDLS, YYNGEE. As DNA, the CDR3 is TGTGCCAGCAGCGGACAGATCACAGATACGCAGTATTTT. As protein: CASSGQITDTQYF.

The chain employs TRBV5-6 and TRBJ1-2; D may be TRBD1 (5 bases). V lost 2 bases, J lost 2 bases, and 28 bases lay in between. Germline CDR1 and CDR2: SGHDT and YYEEEE. The CDR3 length is 20 residues. CDR3 DNA: TGTGCCAGCAGCTTAAAAGGAGGGGTGACAGTGTGGTGGCGAAACTATGGCTACACCTTC. Translated, it gives CASSLKGGVTVWWRNYGYTF. The whole variable domain, remainder taken from reference TRBV5-6 and TRBJ1-2, is DAGVTQSPTHLIKTRGQQVTLRCSPKSGHDTVSWYQQALGQGPQFIFQYYEEEERQRGNFPDRFSGHQFPNYSSELNVNALLLGDSALYLCASSLKGGVTVWWRNYGYTFGSGTRLTVV.

There are many counts of this clonotype. The chain links TRBV20-1 to TRBJ2-1; D not certain. The germline gives CDR1 DFQATT, CDR2 SNEGSKA (reference sequence). The CDR3 is made up of 11 amino acids. The V end lost 4 bases, the J end lost 7 bases, and 8 bases lay between the germline ends. CDR3 region: CSATRHNEQFF. CDR3 DNA sequence: TGCAGTGCTACCCGACATAATGAGCAGTTCTTC.

This clonotype was picked up one time. The chain combines TRBV2 with TRBJ2-7; D ambiguous. The V end was cut by 3 bases, the J end by 0 bases, with 6 bases between. Germline lookup yields CDR1 SNHLY and CDR2 FYNNEI. The CDR3 length is 13 residues. The CDR3: CASSEIGSYEQYF. CDR3 in DNA: TGTGCCAGCAGTGAGATTGGCTCCTACGAGCAGTACTTC.

This clonotype appeared many times. The chain employs TRBV4-1 and TRBJ2-3, with TRBD1 matching 7 bases. The junction had 16 bases not matched to a gene; V was cut back by 7 bases and J by 3 bases. The CDR3 spans 17 residues. Germline lookup yields CDR1 MGHRA and CDR2 YSYEKL. The CDR3 DNA reads TGCGCCAGCACCCGAGCCCCCGACAGGGTTACAACAGATACGCAGTATTTT. Its translation is CASTRAPDRVTTDTQYF.

The sample holds many counts of this clonotype. This chain links TRBV29-1 with TRBJ2-3, with 7 bases that match TRBD1. V lost 3 bases to trimming and J lost 2 bases; unmatched junction nucleotides: 8. The CDR3 is 15 residues long. Per germline, CDR1 SQVTM and CDR2 ANQGSEA. Here the CDR3 reads CSVERTGPDTDTQYF. The CDR3 DNA is TGCAGCGTTGAGAGGACAGGACCTGACACAGATACGCAGTATTTT.

This clonotype was detected a few times. The chain has TRBV24-1 and TRBJ2-1; TRBD2 might be the D (5 bases). In germline, CDR1 is KGHDR, CDR2 SFDVKD. The CDR3 spans 16 residues. Trimming pared 0 bases from V and 7 bases from J, leaving 15 bases between. The CDR3 DNA sequence: TGTGCCACCAGTGATTTGCGTGGAGACCGGAGGAATGAGCAGTTCTTC. Translating gives CATSDLRGDRRNEQFF.

This chain links TRBV20-1 with TRBJ1-1; possible D gene TRBD1, 6 bases. This CDR3 is built from 14 residues. Looked up from germline, CDR1 is DFQATT and CDR2 is SNEGSKA (reference sequence). V lost 0 bases, J lost 3 bases, and 11 bases lay in between. For the CDR3, the DNA is TGCAGTGCTAGAGATAGGGGGGGATACACTGAAGCTTTCTTT. Its protein is CSARDRGGYTEAFF.

There are many counts of this clonotype. The chain combines TRBV7-2 with TRBJ1-2; the D gene is possibly TRBD1 (5 bases). Germline V gene lookup returns CDR1 SGHTA and CDR2 FQGNSA. V was shortened by 4 bases and J by 3 bases, with 9 bases between the two germline ends. The CDR3 covers 13 residues. For the CDR3, the DNA is TGTGCCAGCAGCTCGGGACGGCACTATGGCTACACCTTC. It specifies CASSSGRHYGYTF.

V is TRBV5-1 and J is TRBJ2-7; TRBD1 matches 9 bases. CDR1 and CDR2 from the germline V gene are SGHRS and YFSETQ. The CDR3 is made up of 15 amino acids. V dropped 7 bases and J dropped 7; count of bases not matched to a gene: 15. The CDR3 spells CASARTGQGALEQYF. For the CDR3, the DNA is TGCGCCAGCGCGAGAACGGGACAGGGCGCGTTAGAGCAGTACTTC.

The table lists this clonotype with a few counts. The chain combines TRBV7-9 with TRBJ1-4; the D is unclear. From germline, CDR1 is SEHNR and CDR2 FQNEAQ (reference sequence). The CDR3 loop spans 12 amino acids. Deletions cut 1 base from V and 8 bases from J, with 5 bases between. As DNA, the CDR3 is TGTGCCAGCAGCTTAGGCGGGGAAAAACTGTTTTTT. It encodes CASSLGGEKLFF. The full variable domain, with the rest looked up from reference TRBV7-9 and TRBJ1-4, is DTGVSQNPRHKITKRGQNVTFRCDPISEHNRLYWYRQTLGQGPEFLTYFQNEAQLEKSRLLSDRFSAERPKGSFSTLEIQRTEQGDSAMYLCASSLGGEKLFFGSGTQLSVL.

This clonotype was seen repeatedly, ten times or more. This rearrangement joins TRBV5-6 to TRBJ2-3; the D gene is possibly TRBD1 (5 bases). V lost 4 bases and J 4 bases, leaving 16 bases between the germline ends. The CDR3 sequence is 15 residues long. Germline V gene sequence: CDR1 SGHDT, CDR2 YYEEEE. The CDR3 loop is CASSGWGDGADTQYF. The CDR3 DNA sequence: TGTGCCAGCAGCGGCTGGGGCGATGGAGCAGATACGCAGTATTTT.

This clonotype was seen ten or more times. Germline and junction disagree at one end, which may indicate a read error. The rearrangement joins TRBV5-1 to TRBJ2-4; D assignment may be TRBD1 or TRBD2 (5 bases each). The germline V gene has CDR1 SGHRS and CDR2 YFSETQ. CDR3 length: 15 residues. The CDR3 DNA reads TGCGCCAGCAGCACGGGACCTGGAGCCCAAAACATTCAGTACTTC. Its protein product is CASSTGPGAQNIQYF.

This clonotype was seen ten or more times. This CDR3 reads CASSREYPTPDEQFF. The CDR3 DNA reads TGTGCCAGCAGTAGAGAGTACCCGACTCCGGATGAGCAGTTCTTC. The V call is TRBV28, the J call TRBJ2-1, with D unresolved. V shed 5 bases and J shed 8 bases, with 19 bases lying between them. CDR1 MDHEN and CDR2 SYDVKM come from the germline V gene. The CDR3 contains 15 residues.

The chain combines TRBV9 with TRBJ2-7; no clear D. Germline lookup yields CDR1 SGDLS and CDR2 YYNGEE. The CDR3 runs to 14 residues. V was trimmed by 0 bases and J by 3 bases, leaving 10 bases between them. CDR3 residues: CASSVGPADYEQYF. CDR3 sequence (DNA): TGTGCCAGCAGCGTAGGTCCCGCAGACTACGAGCAGTACTTC.

The sample holds many counts of this clonotype. The V and J genes are TRBV29-1 and TRBJ2-6; D is possibly TRBD2 (5 bases). Germline V gene lookup returns CDR1 SQVTM and CDR2 ANQGSEA. The CDR3 spans 16 residues. Trimming cost V 4 bases and J 0 bases, with 13 bases left between them. CDR3: CSVGAGPTSGANVLTF. CDR3 DNA: TGCAGCGTTGGGGCGGGCCCGACCTCTGGGGCCAACGTCCTGACTTTC. The full variable domain, with the rest looked up from reference TRBV29-1 and TRBJ2-6, is SAVISQKPSRDICQRGTSLTIQCQVDSQVTMMFWYRQQPGQSLTLIATANQGSEATYESGFVIDKFPISRPNLTFSTLTVSNMSPEDSSIYLCSVGAGPTSGANVLTFGAGSRLTVL.

This clonotype was observed a few times. V is TRBV20-1 and J is TRBJ2-7; TRBD2 is a possible D gene (6 bases). V was clipped by 6 bases and J by 2 bases, with 17 bases between them. CDR1 and CDR2 from the germline V gene are DFQATT and SNEGSKA (reference sequence). The CDR3 is 14 residues long. As DNA, the CDR3 is TGCAGTGCCCCGCGGAGGGACGGAGCCTACGAGCAGTACTTC. It codes for CSAPRRDGAYEQYF.

The chain has TRBV6-1 and TRBJ1-6; D is unresolved. Germline V lookup: CDR1 MNHNS, CDR2 SASEGT. The CDR3 totals 15 residues. V lost 3 bases to trimming and J lost 1 base, with 7 bases between them. The CDR3 loop is CASSDWGSYNSPLHF. As DNA, the CDR3 is TGTGCCAGCAGTGATTGGGGTTCCTATAATTCACCCCTCCACTTT.

This clonotype was seen at least ten times. This rearrangement joins TRBV12-3 or TRBV12-4 to TRBJ1-2; TRBD1 agrees at 8 bases. The CDR3 has 16 amino acids. Losses at the gene ends were 3 bases for V and 7 bases for J; bases not matched to a gene: 13. The CDR3 reads CASSFHWSTGDLGYTF. In nucleotides, the CDR3 is TGTGCCAGCAGTTTTCACTGGTCGACAGGGGATCTTGGCTACACCTTC.

This chain connects TRBV19 to TRBJ1-5; 7 bases line up with TRBD1. Germline assignment: CDR1 LNHDA and CDR2 SQIVND (reference sequence). This CDR3 is built from 14 residues. Trimming at V came to 4 bases and at J to 6 bases, leaving 6 bases not matched to a gene. CDR3 residues: CASSTLTGSQPQHF. The CDR3 nucleotides read TGTGCCAGTAGTACCTTGACAGGGAGTCAGCCCCAGCATTTT.

This clonotype has just a few counts. The chain combines TRBV28 with TRBJ2-1; TRBD2 matches at 7 bases. The germline gives CDR1 MDHEN, CDR2 SYDVKM. J gave up 12 bases and V 6 bases, and 17 bases lay outside the gene matches. The CDR3 has 15 residues. The DNA of the CDR3 is TGTGCCAGCAGGGGAATCAGCGGGCCTAGCGGTTTGCAGTTCTTC. Translating it yields CASRGISGPSGLQFF.

At least ten counts were recorded for this clonotype. The rearrangement uses TRBV7-9 and TRBJ2-3, with a possible D match to TRBD2 (5 bases). The germline V and J ends were trimmed by 0 bases and 9 bases, with 13 bases remaining between them. Germline V gives CDR1 SEHNR, CDR2 FQNEAQ (reference sequence). The CDR3 is 14 residues long. DNA for the CDR3: TGTGCCAGCAGCTTAGCTCTGGGAGCTCAGACGCAGTATTTT. Protein sequence: CASSLALGAQTQYF.

This clonotype was seen ten or more times. The J gene is TRBJ2-5, the V gene TRBV27; D possibly corresponds to TRBD2 (5 bases). V was pared by 7 bases and J by 5 bases, with 17 bases between. CDR1 is MNHEY and CDR2 is SMNVEV in the germline V gene (reference sequence). The CDR3 extends over 14 amino acids. The chain's CDR3 is CASKGVSPGETQYF. The CDR3 DNA follows: TGTGCCAGCAAGGGTGTTTCACCGGGGGAGACCCAGTACTTC.

The CDR3 bases are TGTGCCAGCAGGCTAGAAGAAAACACCATATATTTT. Residues: CASRLEENTIYF. The chain has TRBV12-3 or TRBV12-4 and TRBJ1-3; D gene uncertain. The CDR3 is 12 amino acids. V was shortened by 6 bases and J by 6 bases, with 9 bases between the two germline ends.

The chain joins TRBV5-8 to TRBJ2-3; 13 nucleotides agree with TRBD2. V lost 8 bases, J lost 3 bases, and 9 bases stayed unmatched. This CDR3 has 16 amino acids. Germline V gives CDR1 SGHTS, CDR2 YDEGEE. CDR3 DNA sequence: TGTGCCAGGGGCCCCGGGACTAGCGGGACAACAGATACGCAGTATTTT. As protein: CARGPGTSGTTDTQYF.

This sequence joins TRBV6-6 and TRBJ2-1, with 9 bases aligning to TRBD1. This CDR3 spans 12 amino acids. Trimming took 4 bases from V and 14 from J; bases not matched to a gene: 6. Per the germline V gene, CDR1 is MNHNY and CDR2 is SVGAGI (reference sequence). The CDR3 protein is CASSSGDREEFF. Written as DNA, the CDR3 is TGTGCCAGCAGTTCCGGGGACAGGGAAGAGTTCTTC.

This clonotype was seen many times. The rearrangement uses TRBV11-2 and TRBJ1-3; possibly TRBD1 for D (5 bases). Germline CDR1 SGHAT, CDR2 FQNNGV. The CDR3 is 17 amino acids. Trimming cost V 0 bases and J 0 bases, with 12 bases left between them. CDR3 amino acids: CASSLELGVLSGNTIYF. CDR3 DNA sequence: TGTGCCAGCAGCTTAGAACTGGGGGTACTCTCTGGAAACACCATATATTTT.

This clonotype has a handful of counts. The chain joins TRBV20-1 to TRBJ2-7; perhaps TRBD2 as D (5 bases). The germline CDR1 and CDR2 sequences are DFQATT and SNEGSKA (reference sequence). Trimming left V 0 bases short and J 6 bases short, with 9 bases between. The CDR3 is made up of 12 amino acids. Here the CDR3 reads CSARDGLPEQYF. CDR3 nucleotide sequence: TGCAGTGCTAGAGATGGACTGCCCGAGCAGTACTTC.

The chain joins TRBV28 to TRBJ2-7; weak D call: TRBD2 (5 bases). There are 13 residues in the CDR3. Germline loops: CDR1 MDHEN, CDR2 SYDVKM. Trimming took 6 bases from V and 3 from J, leaving 12 bases between them. The CDR3 bases are TGTGCCAGCAGCTCCCGACGGGGCTACGAGCAGTACTTC. The encoded protein is CASSSRRGYEQYF.